One sample yielded the 8 T cell receptor beta chains listed below, sequenced in a study of T cell responses to AZD1222 COVID-19 vaccine. The repertoire was sequenced with immunoSEQ multiplex PCR; TCRdb's copy has only in-frame clones and lacks some. The sample records 140,000 to 150,000 clones, around 90% being singletons. The sample was peripheral blood, taken 28 days after the second dose of the MenACWY control vaccine. Receptors were obtained from an adult who received the MenACWY meningococcal vaccine as a control.

This clone was counted once. This chain links TRBV19 with TRBJ2-1; TRBD1 is a possible D gene (6 bases). The CDR3 runs 14 residues. The V end lost 3 bases, the J end lost 5 bases, and 11 bases lay between the germline ends. The germline CDR1 and CDR2 sequences are LNHDA and SQIVND (reference sequence). CDR3 DNA: TGTGCCAGTAGTATCTGGTCAGGGGACAATGAGCAGTTCTTC. This translates into CASSIWSGDNEQFF.

This chain connects TRBV6-5 to TRBJ2-3; the D gene is possibly TRBD1 (5 bases). Germline lookup yields CDR1 MNHEY and CDR2 SVGAGI. Trimming took off 7 bases at V and 5 bases at J, with 7 bases between the two ends. The CDR3 is 11 residues long. CDR3 protein: CASKGLDTQYF. For the CDR3, the DNA is TGTGCCAGCAAGGGGCTAGATACGCAGTATTTT.

This chain connects TRBV5-1 to TRBJ2-7, with D tentatively TRBD1 (6 bases). CDR3 size: 12 residues. V was shortened by 4 bases and J by 7 bases, with 12 bases between the two germline ends. The germline gives CDR1 SGHRS, CDR2 YFSETQ. This chain's CDR3 is CASSQWGREQYF. As DNA, the CDR3 is TGCGCCAGCAGCCAATGGGGGCGGGAGCAGTACTTC.

About this clone itself: In the same sample, other DNA sequences code for this CDR3. The chain has TRBV5-4 and TRBJ1-1, with 7 nucleotides matching TRBD1. CDR3 size: 13 residues. After removal of 1 base from V and 6 bases from J, the junction contained 3 bases not matched to a gene. Germline loops: CDR1 SGHNT, CDR2 YYREEE (reference sequence). The CDR3 loop is CASSLRTGAEAFF. The CDR3 DNA is TGTGCCAGCAGCTTGAGGACAGGAGCTGAAGCTTTCTTT.

This sequence joins TRBV6-6 and TRBJ1-2; D gene uncertain. Germline CDR1 MNHNY, CDR2 SVGAGI (reference sequence). The CDR3 loop spans 14 amino acids. The ends were cut back, 0 bases at V and 3 bases at J, with 8 bases in the middle. This CDR3 reads CASSYSNTYYGYTF. The CDR3 nucleotides are TGTGCCAGCAGTTACTCGAACACATACTATGGCTACACCTTC.

The rearrangement uses TRBV7-2 and TRBJ2-1; either TRBD1 or TRBD2 may supply D (5 bases each). The CDR3 loop spans 12 amino acids. V was cut by 2 bases and J by 9 bases, with 8 bases left in between. Germline loops: CDR1 SGHTA, CDR2 FQGNSA. The CDR3 DNA reads as TGTGCCAGCAGCTTAACCGGGGCTGAGCAGTTCTTC. Encoded protein: CASSLTGAEQFF.

The genes are TRBV5-1 and TRBJ1-2; 9 bases are shared with TRBD1. The CDR3 is 15 residues long. V trimming: 4 bases; J trimming: 6 bases; junction bases outside the gene matches: 10. Germline loops: CDR1 SGHRS, CDR2 YFSETQ. The CDR3 reads CASSPWDRVSDGYTF. DNA of the CDR3: TGCGCCAGCAGCCCCTGGGACAGGGTATCGGATGGCTACACCTTC.

The genes are TRBV19 and TRBJ2-3, with D possibly matching TRBD2 (6 bases). Deletions cut 1 base from V and 1 base from J, with 12 bases between. The CDR3 covers 16 residues. Germline V gives CDR1 LNHDA, CDR2 SQIVND (reference sequence). The CDR3 coding sequence is TGTGCCAGTAGTATAGGGTCGGCTAGCGGCACAGATACGCAGTATTTT. Its protein product is CASSIGSASGTDTQYF. Variable domain in full (rest from reference TRBV19 and TRBJ2-3): DGGITQSPKYLFRKEGQNVTLSCEQNLNHDAMYWYRQDPGQGLRLIYYSQIVNDFQKGDIAEGYSVSREKKESFPLTVTSAQKNPTAFYLCASSIGSASGTDTQYFGPGTRLTVL.